This T cell receptor (beta chain) originates from a study of cytomegalovirus exposure and HLA in healthy donors. This clone was observed a few times. The primer mix had 60 Vbeta and 13 Jbeta primers. The protocol was immunoSEQ multiplex PCR, while the TCRdb copy is restricted to in-frame clones and leaves out a portion. Of 150,000 or so clones in the sample, 75% to 80% are singletons; the top ten hold about 14%. Germline V gives CDR1 SGHVS, CDR2 FNYEAQ. The ends lost 1 base at V and 2 bases at J; junction bases unmatched: 2. The CDR3 is made up of 16 amino acids. Sequencing was done on a sample of PBMCs. This clonotype originated in a man aged 50 or older in good health and CMV-seropositive. The chain has TRBV7-6 and TRBJ2-6; 7 nucleotides match TRBD1. The CDR3 here is CASSLGGTAGANVLTF. The CDR3 region has the DNA TGTGCCAGCAGCTTAGGAGGGACAGCTGGGGCCAACGTCCTGACTTTC.